This TCR beta chain was sequenced during a study of T cell responses to AZD1222 COVID-19 vaccine. TCRdb's copy holds only in-frame clones and misses some; the assay was immunoSEQ multiplex PCR. The data contain about 140,000 clones, under 90% of them singletons. Source: peripheral blood, taken 28 days after the second AZD1222 dose. The sequence derives from an adult who received the AZD1222 COVID-19 vaccine.

CDR3 sequence (DNA): TGTGCCAGCAGTTACGGAGGTATGGCCGGATACAATGAGCAGTTCTTC. Protein: CASSYGGMAGYNEQFF. The rearrangement links TRBV6-6 to TRBJ2-1; TRBD2 is a possible D gene (5 bases). The germline gives CDR1 MNHNY, CDR2 SVGAGI (reference sequence). V shed 2 bases and J shed 4 bases, with 15 bases lying between them. The CDR3 consists of 16 residues.